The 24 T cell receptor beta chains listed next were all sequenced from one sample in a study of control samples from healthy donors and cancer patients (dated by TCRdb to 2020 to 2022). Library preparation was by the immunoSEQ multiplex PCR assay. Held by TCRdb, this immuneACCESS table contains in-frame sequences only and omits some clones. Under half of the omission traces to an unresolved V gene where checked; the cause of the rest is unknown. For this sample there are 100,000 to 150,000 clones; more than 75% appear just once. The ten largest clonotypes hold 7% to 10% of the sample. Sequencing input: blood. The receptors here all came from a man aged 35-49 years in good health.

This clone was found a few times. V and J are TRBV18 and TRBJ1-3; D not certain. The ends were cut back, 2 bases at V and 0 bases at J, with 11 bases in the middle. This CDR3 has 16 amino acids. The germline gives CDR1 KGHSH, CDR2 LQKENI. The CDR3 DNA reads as TGTGCCAGCTCACCAGCCGGGAGGAGCTCTGGAAACACCATATATTTT. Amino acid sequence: CASSPAGRSSGNTIYF.

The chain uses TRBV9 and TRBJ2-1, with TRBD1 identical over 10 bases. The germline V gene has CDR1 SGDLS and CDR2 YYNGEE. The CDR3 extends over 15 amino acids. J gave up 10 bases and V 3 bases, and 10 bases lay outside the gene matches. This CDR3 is CASSAPGQGIKEQFF. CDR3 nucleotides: TGTGCCAGCAGCGCCCCGGGACAGGGGATTAAGGAGCAGTTCTTC.

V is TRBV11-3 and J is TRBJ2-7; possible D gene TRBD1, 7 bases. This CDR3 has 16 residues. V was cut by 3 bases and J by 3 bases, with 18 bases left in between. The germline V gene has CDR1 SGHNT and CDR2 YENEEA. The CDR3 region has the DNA TGTGCCAGCAGCTTTAAGGAGGGGGCGACCTACTACGAGCAGTACTTC. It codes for CASSFKEGATYYEQYF.

CDR3 coding DNA: TGCAGCGTTGAAGATTCAGGGCGGGGACGAGATACGCAGTATTTT. Amino acid sequence: CSVEDSGRGRDTQYF. The chain uses TRBV29-1 and TRBJ2-3; weak D call: TRBD2 (6 bases). CDR3 size: 15 residues. Looked up from germline, CDR1 is SQVTM and CDR2 is ANQGSEA. Trimming took off 0 bases at V and 5 bases at J, with 15 bases between the two ends.

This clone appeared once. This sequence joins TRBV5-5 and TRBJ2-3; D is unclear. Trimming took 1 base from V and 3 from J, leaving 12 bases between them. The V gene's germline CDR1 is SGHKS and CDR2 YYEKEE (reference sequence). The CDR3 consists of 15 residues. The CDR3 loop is CASSLLGARTDTQYF. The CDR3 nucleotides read TGTGCCAGCAGCTTGCTGGGCGCAAGGACAGATACGCAGTATTTT.

The CDR3 here is CATSDSGAGGGETQYF. The CDR3 bases are TGTGCCACCAGTGATTCTGGGGCAGGGGGCGGGGAGACCCAGTACTTC. This sequence joins TRBV24-1 and TRBJ2-5; TRBD1 matches at 8 bases. V was clipped by 2 bases and J by 5 bases; unmatched bases: 9. The CDR3 spans 16 residues. CDR1 is KGHDR, CDR2 SFDVKD, per germline.

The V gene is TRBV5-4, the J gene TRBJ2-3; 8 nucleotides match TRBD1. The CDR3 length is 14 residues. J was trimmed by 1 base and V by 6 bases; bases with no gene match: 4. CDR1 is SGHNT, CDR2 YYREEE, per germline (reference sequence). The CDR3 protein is CASTIQGGTDTQYF. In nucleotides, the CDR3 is TGTGCCAGCACGATACAGGGGGGCACAGATACGCAGTATTTT.

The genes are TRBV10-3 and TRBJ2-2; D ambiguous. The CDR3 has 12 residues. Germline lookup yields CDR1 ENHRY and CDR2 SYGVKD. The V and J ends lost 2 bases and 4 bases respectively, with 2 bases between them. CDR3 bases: TGTGCCATCAGTGAGGGCACCGGGGAGCTGTTTTTT. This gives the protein CAISEGTGELFF.

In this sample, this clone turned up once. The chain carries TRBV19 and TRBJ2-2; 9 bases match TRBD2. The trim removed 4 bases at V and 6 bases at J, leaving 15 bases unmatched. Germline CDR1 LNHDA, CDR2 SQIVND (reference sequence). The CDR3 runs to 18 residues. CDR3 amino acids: CASSSPNRAGGLSGELFF. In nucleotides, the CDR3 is TGTGCCAGTAGTAGCCCTAATCGGGCGGGGGGGCTTTCCGGGGAGCTGTTTTTT. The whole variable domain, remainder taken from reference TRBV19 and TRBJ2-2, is DGGITQSPKYLFRKEGQNVTLSCEQNLNHDAMYWYRQDPGQGLRLIYYSQIVNDFQKGDIAEGYSVSREKKESFPLTVTSAQKNPTAFYLCASSSPNRAGGLSGELFFGEGSRLTVL.

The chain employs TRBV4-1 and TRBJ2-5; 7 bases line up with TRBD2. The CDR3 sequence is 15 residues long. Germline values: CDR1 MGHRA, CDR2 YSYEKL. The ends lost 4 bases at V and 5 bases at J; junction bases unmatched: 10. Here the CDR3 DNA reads TGCGCCAGCAGCCTGACGACCGGGGGGATGGAGACCCAGTACTTC. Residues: CASSLTTGGMETQYF.

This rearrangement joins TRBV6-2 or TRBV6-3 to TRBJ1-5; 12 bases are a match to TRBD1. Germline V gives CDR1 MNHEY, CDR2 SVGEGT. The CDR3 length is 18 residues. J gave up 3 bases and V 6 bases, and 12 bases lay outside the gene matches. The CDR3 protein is CASSLARDRGLINQPQHF. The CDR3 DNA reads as TGTGCCAGCAGCCTTGCCCGGGACAGGGGGCTTATCAATCAGCCCCAGCATTTT.

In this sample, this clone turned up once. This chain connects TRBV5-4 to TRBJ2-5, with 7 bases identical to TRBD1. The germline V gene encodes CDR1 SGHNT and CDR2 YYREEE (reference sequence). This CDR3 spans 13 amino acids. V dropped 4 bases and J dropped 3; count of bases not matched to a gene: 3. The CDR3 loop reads CASSHGQEETQYF. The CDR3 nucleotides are TGTGCCAGCAGCCACGGACAGGAAGAGACCCAGTACTTC.

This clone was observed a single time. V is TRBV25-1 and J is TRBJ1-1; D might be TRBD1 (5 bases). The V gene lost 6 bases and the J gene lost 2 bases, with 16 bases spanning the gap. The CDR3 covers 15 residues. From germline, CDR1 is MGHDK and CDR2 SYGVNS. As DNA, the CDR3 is TGTGCCAGCAGCCCTTTTGAGGGGCCCAACACTGAAGCTTTCTTT. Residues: CASSPFEGPNTEAFF.

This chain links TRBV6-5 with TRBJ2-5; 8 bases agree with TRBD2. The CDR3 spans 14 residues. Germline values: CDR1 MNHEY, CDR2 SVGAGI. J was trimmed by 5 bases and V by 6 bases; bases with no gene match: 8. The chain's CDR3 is CASSPGGVRETQYF. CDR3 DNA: TGTGCCAGCAGCCCCGGGGGGGTACGCGAGACCCAGTACTTC.

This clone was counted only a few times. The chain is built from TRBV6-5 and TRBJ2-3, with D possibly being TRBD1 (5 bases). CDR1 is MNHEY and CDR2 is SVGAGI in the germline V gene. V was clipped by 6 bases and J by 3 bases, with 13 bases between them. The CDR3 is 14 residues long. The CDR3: CASRVQGSTDTQYF. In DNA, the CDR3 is TGTGCCAGCAGGGTTCAGGGAAGTACAGATACGCAGTATTTT.

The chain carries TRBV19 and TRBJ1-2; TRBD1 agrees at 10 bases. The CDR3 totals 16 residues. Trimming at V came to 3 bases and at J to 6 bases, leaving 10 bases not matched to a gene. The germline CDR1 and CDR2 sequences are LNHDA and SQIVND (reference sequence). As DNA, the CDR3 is TGTGCCAGTAGTATCCACACAATGGACAGGGGGAATGGCTACACCTTC. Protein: CASSIHTMDRGNGYTF.

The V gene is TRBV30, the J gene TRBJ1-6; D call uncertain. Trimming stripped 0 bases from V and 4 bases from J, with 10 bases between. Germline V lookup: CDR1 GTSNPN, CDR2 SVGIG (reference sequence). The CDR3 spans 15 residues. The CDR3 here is CAWSVLEQYNSPLHF. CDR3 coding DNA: TGTGCCTGGAGTGTACTGGAGCAGTATAATTCACCCCTCCACTTT. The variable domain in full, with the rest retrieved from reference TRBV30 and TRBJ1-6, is SQTIHQWPATLVQPVGSPLSLECTVEGTSNPNLYWYRQAAGRGLQLLFYSVGIGQISSEVPQNLSASRPQDRQFILSSKKLLLSDSGFYLCAWSVLEQYNSPLHFGNGTRLTVT.

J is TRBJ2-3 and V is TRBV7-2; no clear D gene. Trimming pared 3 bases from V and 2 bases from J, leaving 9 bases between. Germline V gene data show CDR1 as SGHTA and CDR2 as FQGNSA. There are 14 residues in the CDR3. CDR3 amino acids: CASSLRLVTDTQYF. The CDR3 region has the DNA TGTGCCAGCAGCTTGCGGCTAGTCACAGATACGCAGTATTTT.

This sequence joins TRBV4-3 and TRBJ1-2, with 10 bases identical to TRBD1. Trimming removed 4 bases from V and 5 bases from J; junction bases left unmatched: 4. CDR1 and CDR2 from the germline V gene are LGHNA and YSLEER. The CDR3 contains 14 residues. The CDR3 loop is CASSPGQGRYGYTF. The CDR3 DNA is TGCGCCAGCAGCCCGGGACAGGGGAGGTATGGCTACACCTTC.

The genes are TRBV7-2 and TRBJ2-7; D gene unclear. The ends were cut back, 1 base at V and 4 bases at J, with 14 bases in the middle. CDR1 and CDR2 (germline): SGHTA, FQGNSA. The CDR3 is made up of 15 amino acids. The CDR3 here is CASSLDLVLGYEQYF. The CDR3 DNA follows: TGTGCCAGCAGCTTAGACCTAGTTTTAGGGTACGAGCAGTACTTC.

Here the CDR3 reads CASSEFSSTDTQYF. CDR3 DNA sequence: TGTGCCAGCAGTGAATTCAGCAGCACAGATACGCAGTATTTT. The V gene is TRBV25-1, the J gene TRBJ2-3, with no clear D. Germline V gene sequence: CDR1 MGHDK, CDR2 SYGVNS. Trimming pared 1 base from V and 0 bases from J, leaving 5 bases between. The CDR3 loop spans 14 amino acids.

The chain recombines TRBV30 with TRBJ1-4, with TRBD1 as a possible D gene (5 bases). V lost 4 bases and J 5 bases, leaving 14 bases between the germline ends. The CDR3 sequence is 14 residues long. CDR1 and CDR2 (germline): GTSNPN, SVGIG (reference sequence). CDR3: CAWKGPLGNEKLFF. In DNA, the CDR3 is TGTGCCTGGAAGGGACCTTTGGGGAATGAAAAACTGTTTTTT.

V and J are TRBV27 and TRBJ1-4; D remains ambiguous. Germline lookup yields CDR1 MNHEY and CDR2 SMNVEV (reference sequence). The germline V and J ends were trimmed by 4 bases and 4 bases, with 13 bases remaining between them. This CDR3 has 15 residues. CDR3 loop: CASSSFPGFNEKLFF. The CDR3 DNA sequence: TGTGCCAGCAGTTCATTCCCGGGCTTTAATGAAAAACTGTTTTTT.

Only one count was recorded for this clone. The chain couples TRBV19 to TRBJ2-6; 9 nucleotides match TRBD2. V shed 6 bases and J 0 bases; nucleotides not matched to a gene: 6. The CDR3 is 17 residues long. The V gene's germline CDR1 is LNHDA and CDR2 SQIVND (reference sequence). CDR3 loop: CASRGGGAGSGANVLTF. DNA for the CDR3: TGTGCCAGTAGAGGCGGGGGGGCCGGCTCTGGGGCCAACGTCCTGACTTTC.